What follows are 8 T cell receptor beta chains derived from one specimen sequenced in a study of cytomegalovirus exposure and HLA in healthy donors. The PCR ran on 60 Vbeta and 13 Jbeta primers. Measured with immunoSEQ multiplex PCR; TCRdb has only the in-frame clones, and not every one. The data show more than 150,000 clones, about four fifths seen once. Input material: PBMCs. The receptors here all came from a young woman in good health and CMV-seronegative.

V usage is TRBV5-4 and J usage is TRBJ2-5; D possibly corresponds to TRBD2 (6 bases). This CDR3 is 14 amino acids long. Deletions cut 4 bases from V and 2 bases from J, with 12 bases between. Looked up from germline, CDR1 is SGHNT and CDR2 is YYREEE (reference sequence). The CDR3 reads CASSPKGRQETQYF. The CDR3 DNA reads as TGTGCCAGCAGCCCCAAAGGGAGGCAAGAGACCCAGTACTTC.

This clone appeared once. The V call is TRBV9, the J call TRBJ2-3, with 8 bases identical to TRBD2. Trimming removed 7 bases from V and 2 bases from J; junction bases left unmatched: 3. CDR3 length: 13 residues. In germline, CDR1 is SGDLS, CDR2 YYNGEE. The CDR3 nucleotides read TGTGCCAGCGGCGGGGGGCCCACAGATACGCAGTATTTT. Its translation is CASGGGPTDTQYF.

The sample holds a few counts of this clone. V and J are TRBV25-1 and TRBJ2-5, with a possible D match to TRBD1 (6 bases). In germline, CDR1 is MGHDK, CDR2 SYGVNS. The CDR3 is 16 amino acids. Trimming cost V 1 base and J 2 bases, with 14 bases left between them. CDR3 protein: CASSEFTSDRQETQYF. The CDR3 nucleotides are TGTGCCAGCAGTGAATTTACCTCGGACAGACAAGAGACCCAGTACTTC.

There are a few counts of this clone. The V and J genes are TRBV19 and TRBJ2-3; D gene unclear. The ends were cut back, 7 bases at V and 5 bases at J, with 16 bases in the middle. The CDR3 consists of 14 residues. Per germline, CDR1 LNHDA and CDR2 SQIVND (reference sequence). The CDR3 sequence: CASMPAERRDTQYF. DNA for the CDR3: TGTGCCAGTATGCCAGCAGAGAGGCGAGATACGCAGTATTTT.

This clone was observed a few times. The rearrangement links TRBV4-2 to TRBJ2-5; TRBD2 matches 10 bases. V lost 5 bases to trimming and J lost 2 bases; unmatched junction nucleotides: 11. From germline, CDR1 is LGHNA and CDR2 YNFKEQ. This CDR3 spans 17 amino acids. CDR3 coding DNA: TGTGCCAGCAGCTCCCCCCGGGGTAGCGGGGGGCAAGAGACCCAGTACTTC. This sequence encodes CASSSPRGSGGQETQYF.

The V call is TRBV2, the J call TRBJ1-2; possible D gene TRBD1, 6 bases. Germline lookup yields CDR1 SNHLY and CDR2 FYNNEI. The CDR3 extends over 15 amino acids. Trimming left V 4 bases short and J 8 bases short, with 20 bases between. The DNA for the CDR3 is TGTGCCAGCAGTGGAACCCTTTCGGGGGGCTGGGGCTACACCTTC. Translated, it gives CASSGTLSGGWGYTF.

The rearrangement links TRBV7-9 to TRBJ2-3; 7 bases match TRBD1. Germline V lookup: CDR1 SEHNR, CDR2 FQNEAQ (reference sequence). The CDR3 is 16 residues long. V lost 5 bases to trimming and J lost 4 bases; unmatched junction nucleotides: 12. The DNA for the CDR3 is TGTGCCAGCAGCCCGGGACAGCCTGGCTCCTCAGATACGCAGTATTTT. Its translation: CASSPGQPGSSDTQYF. Variable domain in full (rest from reference TRBV7-9 and TRBJ2-3): DTGVSQNPRHKITKRGQNVTFRCDPISEHNRLYWYRQTLGQGPEFLTYFQNEAQLEKSRLLSDRFSAERPKGSFSTLEIQRTEQGDSAMYLCASSPGQPGSSDTQYFGPGTRLTVL.

V usage is TRBV5-1 and J usage is TRBJ1-2; D remains ambiguous. The CDR3 is 15 residues long. Trimming removed 4 bases from V and 1 base from J, with 14 bases in between. Germline V CDR1 and CDR2: SGHRS, YFSETQ. The DNA for the CDR3 is TGCGCCAGCAGCCCAGTGACATCTTTTAACTATGGCTACACCTTC. This encodes CASSPVTSFNYGYTF.